This record looks at one T cell receptor (beta chain) sequence and its context. Antigen specificity is unknown. Germline V CDR1 and CDR2: LNHDA, SQIVND (reference sequence). There are 13 residues in the CDR3. V gave up 7 bases and J gave up 7 bases; unmatched junction bases: 6. TCR alpha and TCR beta cDNA libraries with sample barcodes and UMIs came from 5'RACE using constant-segment primers. TCRdb reanalysed the 5' RACE reads using MiXCR and keeps one entry per CDR3 protein. The sample comprises 400,000 to 500,000 distinct CDR3 sequences, roughly 18% of which are singletons, and roughly 21% rests with the top ten. The data belong to a study of T-cell memory formation after mild COVID-19. Study outcomes and limitations: Among clones contracting day 15 to 85, CD4/CD8 was balanced, whereas later expanders leaned CD4+. Researchers found some responding clones in pre-infection memory, a sign that cross-reactive memory joined.

Sequencing used PBMCs or a T cell subset sorted from them (not recorded which). V gene TRBV19 combines with J gene TRBJ2-1; 8 bases agree with TRBD2. This TCR came from a man between 18 and 29 years old who had mild COVID-19 (a few samples of this study predate the infection). Cell type and time point are not known. Here the CDR3 DNA reads TGTGCCAGTAAGCGGGGGCCGGGTAATGAGCAGTTCTTC. This gives the protein CASKRGPGNEQFF.